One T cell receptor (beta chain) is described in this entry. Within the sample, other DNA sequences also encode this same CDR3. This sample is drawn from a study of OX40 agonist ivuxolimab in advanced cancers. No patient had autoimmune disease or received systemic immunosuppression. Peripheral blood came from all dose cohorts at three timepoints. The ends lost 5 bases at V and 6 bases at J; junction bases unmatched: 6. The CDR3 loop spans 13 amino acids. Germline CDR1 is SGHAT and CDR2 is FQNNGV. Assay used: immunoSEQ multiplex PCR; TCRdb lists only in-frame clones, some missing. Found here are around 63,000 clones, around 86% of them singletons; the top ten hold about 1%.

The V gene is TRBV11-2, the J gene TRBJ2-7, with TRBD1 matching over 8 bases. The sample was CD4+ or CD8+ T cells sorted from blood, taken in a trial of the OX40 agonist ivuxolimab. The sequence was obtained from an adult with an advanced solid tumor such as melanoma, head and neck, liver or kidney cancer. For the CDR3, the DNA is TGTGCCAGCAGCCCTGACAGGGGAGGCGAGCAGTACTTC. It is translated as CASSPDRGGEQYF.